A single T cell receptor beta chain is shown here with its context. This table comes from immunoSEQ multiplex PCR, and its TCRdb copy is limited to in-frame clones, with some not included. Of about 200,000 clones in the sample, roughly 83% were seen once. This record belongs to a study of cytomegalovirus exposure and HLA in healthy donors. The CDR3 is 15 residues long. Per the germline V gene, CDR1 is LNHDA and CDR2 is SQIVND (reference sequence). V was pared by 4 bases and J by 0 bases, with 13 bases between. The sample taken for sequencing was PBMCs. This TCR was recovered from a woman aged 18-29 years in good health and CMV-seronegative. V gene TRBV19 combines with J gene TRBJ2-7; no clear D gene. CDR3 nucleotide sequence: TGTGCCAGTAGTACCCGGGCCCAGAGCTCCTACGAGCAGTACTTC. It yields the protein CASSTRAQSSYEQYF. Variable domain in full (rest from reference TRBV19 and TRBJ2-7): DGGITQSPKYLFRKEGQNVTLSCEQNLNHDAMYWYRQDPGQGLRLIYYSQIVNDFQKGDIAEGYSVSREKKESFPLTVTSAQKNPTAFYLCASSTRAQSSYEQYFGPGTRLTVT.